Presented here are 17 T cell receptor beta chains from one specimen sequenced in a study of T cells after posttransplantation cyclophosphamide. Method: immunoSEQ multiplex PCR; TCRdb's copy keeps in-frame clones and lacks some. This repertoire holds about 40,000 clones, and none appear only once. Source material: PBMCs. These receptors were obtained from a man aged 25-40 years in good health and a related stem cell transplant donor.

The V gene is TRBV27, the J gene TRBJ1-1, with a possible D match to TRBD1 (6 bases). There are 19 residues in the CDR3. CDR1 and CDR2 (germline): MNHEY, SMNVEV (reference sequence). With 2 bases removed from V and 1 base from J, the gap between germline ends came to 23 bases. The DNA of the CDR3 is TGTGCCAGCAGTTTAGGGGCAGGGGCCTCCGTCTGGGGGAACACTGAAGCTTTCTTT. It codes for CASSLGAGASVWGNTEAFF.

Many counts were recorded for this clone. This chain links TRBV12-3 or TRBV12-4 with TRBJ2-1, with TRBD2 identical over 9 bases. With V trimmed by 1 base and J by 6 bases, 10 bases remained unmatched. There are 17 residues in the CDR3. This CDR3 reads CASSLVVGRGGINEQFF. The CDR3 coding sequence is TGTGCCAGCAGTTTAGTGGTTGGGCGGGGGGGCATCAATGAGCAGTTCTTC.

This clone was detected many times. The chain combines TRBV29-1 with TRBJ1-3; D gene unclear. This CDR3 is 14 amino acids long. The V end was cut by 5 bases, the J end by 0 bases, with 11 bases between. CDR1 and CDR2 from the germline V gene are SQVTM and ANQGSEA. The CDR3 DNA sequence: TGCAGCGTTCCAGGATCTAACTCTGGAAACACCATATATTTT. It yields the protein CSVPGSNSGNTIYF.

In its sample, this clone was seen many times. The chain recombines TRBV15 with TRBJ1-3; D is ambiguous. In germline, CDR1 is LNHNV, CDR2 YYDKDF (reference sequence). V was shortened by 3 bases and J by 0 bases, with 9 bases between the two germline ends. The CDR3 totals 15 residues. CDR3 DNA sequence: TGTGCCACCAGCAGTTACATCGCCTCTGGAAACACCATATATTTT. Amino acids: CATSSYIASGNTIYF. Using reference TRBV15 and TRBJ1-3 for the parts outside the CDR3, the full variable domain is DAMVIQNPRYQVTQFGKPVTLSCSQTLNHNVMYWYQQKSSQAPKLLFHYYDKDFNNEADTPDNFQSRRPNTSFCFLDIRSPGLGDTAMYLCATSSYIASGNTIYFGEGSWLTVV.

This clone was picked up many times. Other DNA sequences in this specimen translate into the identical CDR3. The V call is TRBV5-1, the J call TRBJ1-1, with 9 bases fitting TRBD1. V lost 0 bases to trimming and J lost 1 base; unmatched junction nucleotides: 1. Per germline, CDR1 SGHRS and CDR2 YFSETQ. The CDR3 sequence is 15 residues long. The CDR3 loop is CASSLAGQGNTEAFF. CDR3 nucleotides: TGCGCCAGCAGCTTGGCGGGACAGGGGAACACTGAAGCTTTCTTT.

In this sample, this clone turned up many times. The chain carries TRBV29-1 and TRBJ1-3, with D possibly TRBD1 on 6 matching bases. Germline V gives CDR1 SQVTM, CDR2 ANQGSEA. The CDR3 has 13 amino acids. V was trimmed by 6 bases and J by 7 bases, leaving 16 bases between them. CDR3 DNA sequence: TGCAGCGTCGCAACAGGGTTGGAGAACACCATATATTTT. This translates into CSVATGLENTIYF.

This clone has a count of ten or more. The V and J genes are TRBV7-9 and TRBJ2-4; TRBD1 might be the D (5 bases). Germline V gives CDR1 SEHNR, CDR2 FQNEAQ (reference sequence). Trimming removed 6 bases at V and 2 bases at J, with 14 bases between. The CDR3 is made up of 15 amino acids. The CDR3 DNA sequence: TGTGCCAGCAGTTATGACAGTGCGCCCAAAAACATTCAGTACTTC. Translating gives CASSYDSAPKNIQYF.

CDR3 in amino acids: CSVGQSDTQYF. CDR3 DNA sequence: TGCAGCGTTGGACAGTCAGATACGCAGTATTTT. The rearrangement links TRBV29-1 to TRBJ2-3; D is perhaps TRBD1 (5 bases). Trimming shortened V by 4 bases and J by 4 bases, and 6 bases separated the two germline ends. There are 11 residues in the CDR3. Per germline, CDR1 SQVTM and CDR2 ANQGSEA.

Many counts were recorded for this clone. The chain carries TRBV7-2 and TRBJ1-2, with a weak D call TRBD1 (6 bases). Germline CDR1 reads SGHTA; CDR2 reads FQGNSA. The V end was cut by 1 base, the J end by 4 bases, with 10 bases between. The CDR3 is 14 residues long. CDR3 protein: CASSLDRAVYGYTF. CDR3 in DNA: TGTGCCAGCAGCTTAGACAGGGCGGTCTATGGCTACACCTTC.

This clone was recorded at least ten times. The chain combines TRBV5-4 with TRBJ2-3; 11 nucleotides match TRBD2. The CDR3 totals 16 residues. Per germline, CDR1 SGHNT and CDR2 YYREEE (reference sequence). V dropped 6 bases and J dropped 4; count of bases not matched to a gene: 10. As DNA, the CDR3 is TGTGCCAGCACCGGATCTAGCGGGGGGTACTCAGATACGCAGTATTTT. Protein: CASTGSSGGYSDTQYF.

The table lists this clone with many counts. The rearrangement joins TRBV7-9 to TRBJ1-1; 7 positions agree with TRBD1. V gave up 3 bases and J gave up 5 bases; unmatched junction bases: 9. Germline CDR1 is SEHNR and CDR2 is FQNEAQ (reference sequence). The CDR3 covers 15 residues. Here the CDR3 reads CASSFSRQGRTEAFF. For the CDR3, the DNA is TGTGCCAGCAGCTTTAGTAGACAGGGACGGACTGAAGCTTTCTTT.

This chain uses TRBV7-8 with TRBJ2-2, with 8 bases lining up with TRBD1. The CDR3 runs to 20 residues. J was trimmed by 0 bases and V by 5 bases; bases with no gene match: 17. Germline CDR1 and CDR2: SGHVS and FQNEAQ. As DNA, the CDR3 is TGTGCCAGCAGCGCCGACAGGGGTTTGGGCCTTCTTCCGAACACCGGGGAGCTGTTTTTT. This translates into CASSADRGLGLLPNTGELFF.

This clone was seen repeatedly, ten times or more. The chain recombines TRBV4-3 with TRBJ2-1; 9 bases agree with TRBD2. Germline assignment: CDR1 LGHNA and CDR2 YSLEER. CDR3 length equals 22 residues. Trimming at V came to 1 base and at J to 2 bases, leaving 21 bases not matched to a gene. For the CDR3, the DNA is TGCGCCAGCAGCCAAGCTAGTCTCCGGCTAGCGGGGCCTCTCGCCGCCTACAATGAGCAGTTCTTC. Its translation: CASSQASLRLAGPLAAYNEQFF.

There are many counts of this clone. The rearrangement joins TRBV4-1 to TRBJ1-2; D is ambiguous. The V end was cut by 1 base, the J end by 2 bases, with 14 bases between. The CDR3 contains 16 residues. Germline values: CDR1 MGHRA, CDR2 YSYEKL. The CDR3 protein is CASSQVSQTKNYGYTF. CDR3 nucleotide sequence: TGCGCCAGCAGCCAAGTCTCACAGACCAAGAACTATGGCTACACCTTC.

The gene calls are TRBV11-3 and TRBJ1-1, with D possibly TRBD1 on 6 matching bases. The germline V gene has CDR1 SGHNT and CDR2 YENEEA. With 0 bases removed from V and 1 base from J, the gap between germline ends came to 18 bases. The CDR3 has 18 residues. CDR3 DNA: TGTGCCAGCAGCTTAGATTCCTCATTGAAACAGGGGAACACTGAAGCTTTCTTT. Encoded protein: CASSLDSSLKQGNTEAFF. Full variable domain (remainder filled in from reference TRBV11-3 and TRBJ1-1): EAGVVQSPRYKIIEKKQPVAFWCNPISGHNTLYWYLQNLGQGPELLIRYENEEAVDDSQLPKDRFSAERLKGVDSTLKIQPAELGDSAVYLCASSLDSSLKQGNTEAFFGQGTRLTVV.

This clone was seen ten or more times. This chain joins TRBV5-6 and TRBJ1-2; D may be TRBD1 (5 bases). V was pared by 7 bases and J by 11 bases, with 18 bases between. Germline V gene sequence: CDR1 SGHDT, CDR2 YYEEEE. The CDR3 length is 12 residues. The CDR3 spells CASGSGGSGYTF. Here the CDR3 DNA reads TGTGCCAGCGGTTCCGGGGGATCGGGGTACACCTTC.

This clone occurred many times. The J gene is TRBJ1-1, the V gene TRBV28; 10 positions agree with TRBD1. Trimming at V came to 4 bases and at J to 4 bases, leaving 15 bases not matched to a gene. Per the germline V gene, CDR1 is MDHEN and CDR2 is SYDVKM. This CDR3 has 18 amino acids. CDR3 sequence: CASSSPLTGGPRSTEAFF. In DNA, the CDR3 is TGTGCCAGCAGTTCCCCCTTGACAGGGGGCCCTCGTTCCACTGAAGCTTTCTTT.